A selection of T cell receptor beta chains follows, all from one sample in a study of blood T cell repertoires in COVID-19. Assay: immunoSEQ multiplex PCR; the TCRdb copy retains only in-frame clones and omits some. The table lists around 150,000 clones, more than 60% of them singletons. Sequenced material: peripheral blood. The source is a man aged 50 or older with acute or convalescent COVID-19. The CDR3 runs from the conserved cysteine through the conserved F or W. The order of the fields is CDR3 DNA, CDR3 protein, V gene, J gene, CDR3 length, clone size, D gene. A D gene is named only where the DNA matches it firmly. Size values are once, few and many counts, or a class for expanded clones, and some rows have none.

CDR3 DNA: TGTGCTAGTGGTTTGGTCCGGACTAGCGGGGGGAGGGATACGCAGTATTTT
CDR3 protein: CASGLVRTSGGRDTQYF
V gene: TRBV12-5
J gene: TRBJ2-3
CDR3 length: 17
clone size: -
D gene: TRBD2

CDR3 DNA: TGTGCCAGCAGCCGACAGGGGCCACCCCTCCACTTT
CDR3 protein: CASSRQGPPLHF
V gene: TRBV7-9
J gene: TRBJ1-6
CDR3 length: 12
clone size: -
D gene: TRBD1

CDR3 DNA: TGTGCCACCAAAGGGACAGGCGACACCGGGGAGCTGTTTTTT
CDR3 protein: CATKGTGDTGELFF
V gene: TRBV25-1
J gene: TRBJ2-2
CDR3 length: 14
clone size: -
D gene: TRBD1

CDR3 DNA: TGTGCCAGCAGCCCTGGGACAGATACTAACTATGGCTACACCTTC
CDR3 protein: CASSPGTDTNYGYTF
V gene: TRBV7-6
J gene: TRBJ1-2
CDR3 length: 15
clone size: once
D gene: TRBD1

CDR3 DNA: TGTGCCAGCAGTTTATCGACAGGGTCGGGTCAGCCCCAGCATTTT
CDR3 protein: CASSLSTGSGQPQHF
V gene: TRBV27
J gene: TRBJ1-5
CDR3 length: 15
clone size: many
D gene: TRBD1

CDR3 DNA: TGTGCCAGCTCACCACCGGGACTAGCGAGGACAGATACGCAGTATTTT
CDR3 protein: CASSPPGLARTDTQYF
V gene: TRBV18
J gene: TRBJ2-3
CDR3 length: 16
clone size: once
D gene: TRBD2

CDR3 DNA: TGTGCCAGCGGTGACAGGGGCAATCAGCCCCAGCATTTT
CDR3 protein: CASGDRGNQPQHF
V gene: TRBV2
J gene: TRBJ1-5
CDR3 length: 13
clone size: -
D gene: TRBD1

CDR3 DNA: TGTGCCAGCAGGTCCGGGACAGGGAATAATTCACCCCTCCACTTT
CDR3 protein: CASRSGTGNNSPLHF
V gene: TRBV6-5
J gene: TRBJ1-6
CDR3 length: 15
clone size: few
D gene: TRBD1

CDR3 DNA: TGTGCCAGCTCAGCCACAGGGAGTGGCAATCAGCCCCAGCATTTT
CDR3 protein: CASSATGSGNQPQHF
V gene: TRBV18
J gene: TRBJ1-5
CDR3 length: 15
clone size: -
D gene: -

CDR3 DNA: TGTGCCAGCAGCCCCGGACAGGCTAACTATGGCTACACCTTC
CDR3 protein: CASSPGQANYGYTF
V gene: TRBV5-4
J gene: TRBJ1-2
CDR3 length: 14
clone size: once
D gene: TRBD1

CDR3 DNA: TGCGCCAGCAGCCAAGAGGCCCCGTTGGAGGGGAATGAGCAGTTCTTC
CDR3 protein: CASSQEAPLEGNEQFF
V gene: TRBV4-1
J gene: TRBJ2-1
CDR3 length: 16
clone size: many
D gene: -

CDR3 DNA: TGTGCCTGGTGTACAGGAGCGAACACCGGGGAGCTGTTTTTT
CDR3 protein: CAWCTGANTGELFF
V gene: TRBV30
J gene: TRBJ2-2
CDR3 length: 14
clone size: -
D gene: -

CDR3 DNA: TGCAGTGCTAGTGGGGACACCGAAGAGACCCAGTACTTC
CDR3 protein: CSASGDTEETQYF
V gene: TRBV20-1
J gene: TRBJ2-5
CDR3 length: 13
clone size: once
D gene: -

CDR3 DNA: TGTGCCAGCAGAGAGAATAACAATGAGCAGTTCTTC
CDR3 protein: CASRENNNEQFF
V gene: TRBV28
J gene: TRBJ2-1
CDR3 length: 12
clone size: -
D gene: -

CDR3 DNA: TGCGCCAGCAGCTTGGATTTCTCGGTAGACTATGGCTACACCTTC
CDR3 protein: CASSLDFSVDYGYTF
V gene: TRBV5-1
J gene: TRBJ1-2
CDR3 length: 15
clone size: -
D gene: -

CDR3 DNA: TGCGCCAGCGGACCGGGGTGGGGGCAAGATACGCAGTATTTT
CDR3 protein: CASGPGWGQDTQYF
V gene: TRBV23-1
J gene: TRBJ2-3
CDR3 length: 14
clone size: -
D gene: -

CDR3 DNA: TGTGCCAGTAAACGGACTAGCGGTAAAGAGACCCAGTACTTC
CDR3 protein: CASKRTSGKETQYF
V gene: TRBV19
J gene: TRBJ2-5
CDR3 length: 14
clone size: -
D gene: TRBD2

CDR3 DNA: TGTGCCTGGAGTGTACGACTAGCGGGGGAAAGTGAGCAGTTCTTC
CDR3 protein: CAWSVRLAGESEQFF
V gene: TRBV30
J gene: TRBJ2-1
CDR3 length: 15
clone size: -
D gene: TRBD2

CDR3 DNA: TGTGCCAGCAGCTCCGACAGATCACCCCTCCACTTT
CDR3 protein: CASSSDRSPLHF
V gene: TRBV5-6
J gene: TRBJ1-6
CDR3 length: 12
clone size: -
D gene: -

CDR3 DNA: TGTGCCAGCAGCGGTACTCGGGACGAGCAGTACTTC
CDR3 protein: CASSGTRDEQYF
V gene: TRBV5-4
J gene: TRBJ2-7
CDR3 length: 12
clone size: -
D gene: -

CDR3 DNA: TGCGCCAGCAGCTTGAGTAGCGGGGCGTACAATGAGCAGTTCTTC
CDR3 protein: CASSLSSGAYNEQFF
V gene: TRBV5-1
J gene: TRBJ2-1
CDR3 length: 15
clone size: -
D gene: TRBD2

CDR3 DNA: TGTGCCAGCAGGGTTTCAGGGGGGAGCGGCTACACCTTC
CDR3 protein: CASRVSGGSGYTF
V gene: TRBV14
J gene: TRBJ1-2
CDR3 length: 13
clone size: -
D gene: TRBD1

CDR3 DNA: TGCGCCAGCAGCCGAGGGACAGGGGTTGGCTACACCTTC
CDR3 protein: CASSRGTGVGYTF
V gene: TRBV4-1
J gene: TRBJ1-2
CDR3 length: 13
clone size: once
D gene: TRBD1

CDR3 DNA: TGTGCCAGCAGTGAAGCTCCGCTAGCGGGGGGCGATACGCAGTATTTT
CDR3 protein: CASSEAPLAGGDTQYF
V gene: TRBV6-1
J gene: TRBJ2-3
CDR3 length: 16
clone size: -
D gene: TRBD2

CDR3 DNA: TGTGCCATCAGTGCCGCAGGGGGTCGGTACGAGCAGTACTTC
CDR3 protein: CAISAAGGRYEQYF
V gene: TRBV10-3
J gene: TRBJ2-7
CDR3 length: 14
clone size: -
D gene: TRBD1

CDR3 DNA: TGTGCCAGCAGCAAAGTTAAGGGCAGCTATGAGGGTTCCCATCCCTTTCGATCAAGCTTC
CDR3 protein: CASSKVKGSYEGSHPFRSSF
V gene: TRBV21-1
J gene: TRBJ2-7
CDR3 length: 20
clone size: few
D gene: -

CDR3 DNA: TGTGCCATCAGTGATACCGGGACAGGGAAGGAAAATGAAAAACTGTTTTTT
CDR3 protein: CAISDTGTGKENEKLFF
V gene: TRBV10-3
J gene: TRBJ1-4
CDR3 length: 17
clone size: -
D gene: TRBD1

CDR3 DNA: TGTGCCAGCAGCTTAGCGTCCGGCGAGCAGTACTTC
CDR3 protein: CASSLASGEQYF
V gene: TRBV7-9
J gene: TRBJ2-7
CDR3 length: 12
clone size: few
D gene: -

CDR3 DNA: TGTGCCAGCAGCCAACCCCGGACTAGCGGGGTAGAGACCCAGTACTTC
CDR3 protein: CASSQPRTSGVETQYF
V gene: TRBV14
J gene: TRBJ2-5
CDR3 length: 16
clone size: -
D gene: TRBD2

CDR3 DNA: TGTGCCAGCAGCATTACTAGCGGGGACACAGATACGCAGTATTTT
CDR3 protein: CASSITSGDTDTQYF
V gene: TRBV5-4
J gene: TRBJ2-3
CDR3 length: 15
clone size: -
D gene: TRBD2

CDR3 DNA: TGTGCCAGCAGCTTAGCGAGAGTGCAACCGGGACTTAACAATGAGCAGTTCTTC
CDR3 protein: CASSLARVQPGLNNEQFF
V gene: TRBV7-8
J gene: TRBJ2-1
CDR3 length: 18
clone size: -
D gene: -

CDR3 DNA: TGCGCCAGCAGCTTGGCCGGAGGGGTCGGGCAGCCCCAGCATTTT
CDR3 protein: CASSLAGGVGQPQHF
V gene: TRBV5-1
J gene: TRBJ1-5
CDR3 length: 15
clone size: -
D gene: -

CDR3 DNA: TGCAGCGTTAGGCGAGCAGGACTGAACACCGGGGAGCTGTTTTTT
CDR3 protein: CSVRRAGLNTGELFF
V gene: TRBV29-1
J gene: TRBJ2-2
CDR3 length: 15
clone size: -
D gene: -

CDR3 DNA: TGCGCCAGCAGCTTGGACAGGTCCCATTACGAGCAGTACTTC
CDR3 protein: CASSLDRSHYEQYF
V gene: TRBV5-1
J gene: TRBJ2-7
CDR3 length: 14
clone size: -
D gene: -

CDR3 DNA: TGTGCCAGTAGAATACTCCTGTTGGGACAGAACACTGAAGCTTTCTTT
CDR3 protein: CASRILLLGQNTEAFF
V gene: TRBV19
J gene: TRBJ1-1
CDR3 length: 16
clone size: -
D gene: -

CDR3 DNA: TGTGCCAGTAGTATAGAAACGGGTTGGGATGAAAAACTGTTTTTT
CDR3 protein: CASSIETGWDEKLFF
V gene: TRBV19
J gene: TRBJ1-4
CDR3 length: 15
clone size: -
D gene: -

CDR3 DNA: TGTGCCAGCAGCCAAGTATCGTTCGGTGGCTACACCTTC
CDR3 protein: CASSQVSFGGYTF
V gene: TRBV3-1/TRBV3-2
J gene: TRBJ1-2
CDR3 length: 13
clone size: -
D gene: -

CDR3 DNA: TGTGCCAGCAGCTCGGACATCGTCTTCAATCAGCCCCAGCATTTT
CDR3 protein: CASSSDIVFNQPQHF
V gene: TRBV5-8
J gene: TRBJ1-5
CDR3 length: 15
clone size: -
D gene: -

CDR3 DNA: TGCGCCAGCAGCATTGGACAGGGCGGCTACACCTTC
CDR3 protein: CASSIGQGGYTF
V gene: TRBV5-1
J gene: TRBJ1-2
CDR3 length: 12
clone size: -
D gene: TRBD1

CDR3 DNA: TGTGCCAGCAGCTTTAGGACTAGCGGGGGTGGTGAGCAGTTCTTC
CDR3 protein: CASSFRTSGGGEQFF
V gene: TRBV7-2
J gene: TRBJ2-1
CDR3 length: 15
clone size: -
D gene: TRBD2

CDR3 DNA: TGTGCCAGCAGCTCAACGAACGGGGGCACAGATACGCAGTATTTT
CDR3 protein: CASSSTNGGTDTQYF
V gene: TRBV3-1/TRBV3-2
J gene: TRBJ2-3
CDR3 length: 15
clone size: -
D gene: -

CDR3 DNA: TGTGCCAGCAGCTTAGGGACTAGCACTGAAGCTTTCTTT
CDR3 protein: CASSLGTSTEAFF
V gene: TRBV11-3
J gene: TRBJ1-1
CDR3 length: 13
clone size: -
D gene: -

CDR3 DNA: TGTGCCAGCAGCTTACGACTTTCCGACTCACCCCTCCACTTT
CDR3 protein: CASSLRLSDSPLHF
V gene: TRBV7-8
J gene: TRBJ1-6
CDR3 length: 14
clone size: -
D gene: -

CDR3 DNA: TGTGCCAGCAGTCCCGGGACACAGAACACTGAAGCTTTCTTT
CDR3 protein: CASSPGTQNTEAFF
V gene: TRBV11-2
J gene: TRBJ1-1
CDR3 length: 14
clone size: -
D gene: -

CDR3 DNA: TGTGCCAGCAGTTATCAGGGCGATCAGCCCCAGCATTTT
CDR3 protein: CASSYQGDQPQHF
V gene: TRBV6-6
J gene: TRBJ1-5
CDR3 length: 13
clone size: -
D gene: -

CDR3 DNA: TGCGCCAGCAGCGGGGTCGGACTAGCGGGGGTCACAGATACGCAGTATTTT
CDR3 protein: CASSGVGLAGVTDTQYF
V gene: TRBV10-1
J gene: TRBJ2-3
CDR3 length: 17
clone size: -
D gene: TRBD2

CDR3 DNA: TGTGCCATCGGGACAGGGCCCGATAGCAATCAGCCCCAGCATTTT
CDR3 protein: CAIGTGPDSNQPQHF
V gene: TRBV10-3
J gene: TRBJ1-5
CDR3 length: 15
clone size: many
D gene: TRBD1

CDR3 DNA: TGCGCCAGCAGCTTGGCCAAGGGGGACTATGGCTACACCTTC
CDR3 protein: CASSLAKGDYGYTF
V gene: TRBV5-1
J gene: TRBJ1-2
CDR3 length: 14
clone size: -
D gene: -

CDR3 DNA: TGTGCCAGCACCGGGACAGACTCCTACGAGCAGTACTTC
CDR3 protein: CASTGTDSYEQYF
V gene: TRBV12-3/TRBV12-4
J gene: TRBJ2-7
CDR3 length: 13
clone size: -
D gene: TRBD1

CDR3 DNA: TGTGCCAGCAGTTCTCACAGGGATTTTTGGGAGACCCAGTACTTC
CDR3 protein: CASSSHRDFWETQYF
V gene: TRBV6-5
J gene: TRBJ2-5
CDR3 length: 15
clone size: -
D gene: -

CDR3 DNA: TGTGCCTGCTTTACTGGGGACAGTTACTATGGCTACACCTTC
CDR3 protein: CACFTGDSYYGYTF
V gene: TRBV30
J gene: TRBJ1-2
CDR3 length: 14
clone size: -
D gene: TRBD1

CDR3 DNA: TGTGCCAGCAGCTCAGTCCCCGGGACTGAAGCTTTCTTT
CDR3 protein: CASSSVPGTEAFF
V gene: TRBV7-3
J gene: TRBJ1-1
CDR3 length: 13
clone size: once
D gene: -